Below, one T cell receptor beta chain is given with its context. This clonotype was recorded many times. The specificity of this receptor is unknown. Base qualities are missing; no much larger clone stands one base away. This entry belongs to a study of T cell repertoires in cytomegalovirus infection (dated by TCRdb to 2018 to 2020). Context from the whole study: Donor HLA type was relevant to the analysis, because carriage of CMV infection together with the matching HLA type was indicated by public TCR beta signatures.

Study-wide conclusions, independent of this receptor: The ex vivo response was dominated by HLA-C-restricted CMV-specific TCR beta clonotypes, which also provided the single most frequent clonotype in two of eight donors. In both this cohort and an independent cohort of some 350 donors, the cumulative frequency of public TCR beta family members distinguished carriers of CMV infection plus the relevant HLA type.

These reads were obtained on an Illumina HiSeq 1500. Starting from the raw public reads, TCRdb applied fastp trimming at Q25, assembled clones with MiXCR and retained in-frame beta chains. Identical CDR3 protein sequences are pooled into one entry, listed with their most common genes and DNA. For this sample there are about 240,000 distinct CDR3 sequences; around 6.6% appear just once. The ten largest clones capture 5.5% to 6.5% of the sample. The germline V end is reduced by 5 bases and the J end by 7 bases; junction bases left unmatched: 7. Reading the germline V gene gives CDR1 SGHTA and CDR2 FQGNSA. From its cysteine to its phenylalanine, the CDR3 spans 13 amino acids. Just CDR3 DNA is preserved here, 39 bases in frame from base 1.

The sequenced sample was PBMCs. This clonotype originated in a human donor in good health (CMV status not recorded). Some clones in this sample may be carry-over from other donors' samples. The rearranged segments are TRBV7-2 and TRBJ1-1, and 7 bases in between align with TRBD1. The CDR3 sequence is CASSIDRVLEAFF. In nucleotide form, the sequence is TGTGCCAGCAGCATTGACAGGGTTCTTGAAGCTTTCTTT.